This is a list of T cell receptor beta chains from one sample in a study of T cell repertoires in breast cancer. TCRdb itself ran the emulsion pairing reads through MiXCR, one entry per CDR3 protein. The table records over 140 distinct CDR3 sequences, roughly 46% of them present only once. Material: CD8+ T cells. Source of these receptors: a pool of human donors with breast cancer or a healthy control (not recorded which). The CDR3 runs from the conserved cysteine through the conserved F or W. A D gene is named only where the DNA matches it firmly. Size tells how often a clone was seen (once, few, many) or the class of an expanded clone, and some rows leave it out.

J: TRBJ2-1; size: many; D: NA; V: TRBV7-3; DNA: TGTGCCAGCAGCTTAGGCGGAGACAATGAGCAGCTCTTC; CDR3: CASSLGGDNEQLF
J: TRBJ2-3; size: medium-sized; D: NA; V: TRBV7-2; DNA: TGTGCCAGCAGCCTCACAGATACGCAGTATTTT; CDR3: CASSLTDTQYF
J: TRBJ1-6; size: many; D: NA; V: TRBV7-2; DNA: TGTGCCAGCAGCTTAGGAGGGGTCCCCAATTCACCCCTCCACTTT; CDR3: CASSLGGVPNSPLHF
J: TRBJ2-7; size: large; D: NA; V: TRBV28; DNA: TGTGCCAGCAGCTTCGCTATGGACAGCTCCTACGAGCAGTACTTC; CDR3: CASSFAMDSSYEQYF
J: TRBJ1-1; size: NA; D: NA; V: TRBV12-3/TRBV12-4; DNA: TGTGCCAGCAGCGAGCGGGGGGGGACTGAAGCTTTCTTT; CDR3: CASSERGGTEAFF
J: TRBJ1-2; size: NA; D: NA; V: TRBV7-3; DNA: TGTGCCAGCGGCTTAAGCGGGGGCTATGGCTGCACATTC; CDR3: CASGLSGGYGCTF
J: TRBJ1-2; size: few; D: TRBD1; V: TRBV7-9; DNA: TGTGCCAGCAGCTCGGGACAGGGGGCCTACTATGGCTATACCTTC; CDR3: CASSSGQGAYYGYTF
J: TRBJ2-7; size: NA; D: NA; V: TRBV7-2; DNA: TGTGCCAGCAGCTTAGCAGAGGGGAGCTCCTACGAGCAGTACTTC; CDR3: CASSLAEGSSYEQYF
J: TRBJ1-5; size: NA; D: TRBD1; V: TRBV7-9; DNA: TGTGCCTGCGGCGACCACCGGGACAGGGATCCCAGCCAGCCCCAGCATTTT; CDR3: CACGDHRDRDPSQPQHF
J: TRBJ2-5; size: many; D: NA; V: TRBV7-6; DNA: TGTGCCAGCAGCCTGTCCGGGGTCCAAGAGACCCAGTACTTC; CDR3: CASSLSGVQETQYF
J: TRBJ2-1; size: few; D: NA; V: TRBV7-3; DNA: TGCGCCAGCAGCCAATCTCGGGGGACCTACAATGAGCAGTTCTTC; CDR3: CASSQSRGTYNEQFF
J: TRBJ1-4; size: NA; D: NA; V: TRBV6-1; DNA: TGTGCCAGCGGTGCAGACAGGTCTGAACTGTTTTTT; CDR3: CASGADRSELFF
J: TRBJ1-5; size: few; D: NA; V: TRBV5-3; DNA: TGCGCCACCTCAGGGGAGTTAGATACGCAGCATTTT; CDR3: CATSGELDTQHF
J: TRBJ2-2; size: medium-sized; D: NA; V: TRBV7-6; DNA: TGTGCCAGCAGCTTAAAGATCGGGGAGCTGTTTTTT; CDR3: CASSLKIGELFF
J: TRBJ1-6; size: many; D: NA; V: TRBV19; DNA: TGTGCCAGTAGTATGGATGTCGTGAGCTCCTATAATTCACCCCTCCACTTT; CDR3: CASSMDVVSSYNSPLHF
J: TRBJ1-2; size: NA; D: NA; V: TRBV7-3; DNA: TGTGCAAGCTTAAACGGGGGCTATGGCTACACCTTC; CDR3: CASLNGGYGYTF
J: TRBJ1-1; size: few; D: TRBD1; V: TRBV12-3/TRBV12-4; DNA: TGTGCCAGCAGCCAGAACACAGGGGCCGGGACTGAAGCTTTCTTT; CDR3: CASSQNTGAGTEAFF
J: TRBJ2-3; size: large; D: TRBD1; V: TRBV7-6; DNA: TGTGCCAGCAGCCGAAGAACAGGGGCGCCCACAGATACGCAGTATTTT; CDR3: CASSRRTGAPTDTQYF